Each of the 5 T cell receptor beta chains below was sequenced from the same sample in a study of glioma-infiltrating T cells. The iRepertoire nested amplicon-rescue multiplex PCR amplified TCR alpha and beta CDR3s from RNA. From the multiplex PCR reads, TCRdb called clonotypes with MiXCR, one entry per CDR3 protein. The sample gives 170,000 or so distinct CDR3 sequences, around 42% of which show up once; 4% to 6.5% is in the top ten. The sample comprised glioma tissue, nonneoplastic brain tissue, or PBMCs (not recorded which). The source of these receptors is a human donor with low-grade glioma or glioblastoma, undergoing nonglioma brain surgery, or in good health (not recorded which).

J is TRBJ2-3 and V is TRBV5-1; 13 bases line up with TRBD2. Unmatched junction bases numbered 7, after V lost 4 bases and J lost 2 bases. From germline, CDR1 is SGHRS and CDR2 YFSETQ. This CDR3 is built from 17 residues. CDR3 nucleotide sequence: TGCGCCAGCAGCAAAGGGACTAGCGGGACCTACACAGATACGCAGTATTTT. Translated: CASSKGTSGTYTDTQYF.

With regard to this clonotype: This may stem from a read error, because a much larger clone lies one nucleotide away. The rearrangement links TRBV28 to TRBJ1-5; 7 bases map to TRBD1. The CDR3 is 16 residues long. Germline CDR1 and CDR2: MDHEN and SYDVKM. V trimming: 5 bases; J trimming: 4 bases; junction bases outside the gene matches: 11. CDR3 loop: CASSTQTGRSNQPQHF. CDR3 DNA sequence: TGTGCCAGCAGTACCCAGACAGGGCGATCAAATCAGCCCCAGCATTTT. Full variable domain (remainder filled in from reference TRBV28 and TRBJ1-5): DVKVTQSSRYLVKRTGEKVFLECVQDMDHENMFWYRQDPGLGLRLIYFSYDVKMKEKGDIPEGYSVSREKKERFSLILESASTNQTSMYLCASSTQTGRSNQPQHFGDGTRLSIL.

This rearrangement joins TRBV7-9 to TRBJ2-7, with 7 bases matching TRBD1. CDR3 size: 15 residues. After removal of 5 bases from V and 3 bases from J, the junction contained 10 bases not matched to a gene. Germline assignment: CDR1 SEHNR and CDR2 FQNEAQ (reference sequence). The CDR3 loop reads CASSDLGTESYEQYF. DNA of the CDR3: TGTGCCAGCAGCGATCTGGGGACAGAGAGCTACGAGCAGTACTTC.

This clonotype was counted many times. V is TRBV28 and J is TRBJ2-4, with TRBD1 matching 8 bases. V was clipped by 5 bases and J by 8 bases; unmatched bases: 8. Germline values: CDR1 MDHEN, CDR2 SYDVKM. The CDR3 loop spans 14 amino acids. In nucleotides, the CDR3 is TGTGCCAGCAGTCCAGGGGGCCGAGAGTACATTCAGTACTTC. This translates into CASSPGGREYIQYF.

This clonotype came up many times. The chain uses TRBV27 and TRBJ2-7; D uncertain. This CDR3 region has 14 residues. The ends were cut back, 3 bases at V and 3 bases at J, with 12 bases in the middle. CDR1 MNHEY and CDR2 SMNVEV come from the germline V gene (reference sequence). The DNA for the CDR3 is TGTGCCAGCAGTTTGGCCAATGGGGACTACGAGCAGTACTTC. This codes for CASSLANGDYEQYF.